The rows below give T cell receptor beta chains drawn from one sample of a study of blood T cell repertoires in COVID-19. Profiling relied on immunoSEQ multiplex PCR, and the TCRdb table lists in-frame clones only, not all of them. The sample yields some 97,000 clones, more than 65% seen once. What was sequenced was peripheral blood. The receptor set was obtained from a woman in her seventies with acute or convalescent COVID-19. CDR3s include the opening cysteine and the closing phenylalanine or tryptophan. A D gene is named only where the DNA matches it firmly. Clone sizes are given selectively: once, few, many, or a class where the clone is expanded.

>TRBJ2-7|TRBV11-3|-|TRBD1
TGTGCCAGCAGCTTCGGGACAGGGGACCTCTACGAGCAGTACTTC
CASSFGTGDLYEQYF
>TRBJ1-6|TRBV19|-|TRBD1
TGTGCCAGTAGGATACAGGGGGCTTGGTCACCCCTCCACTTT
CASRIQGAWSPLHF
>TRBJ2-3|TRBV9|-|-
TGTGCCAGCAGCGCCCGACAGCCTTCTAGCACAGATACGCAGTATTTT
CASSARQPSSTDTQYF
>TRBJ1-3|TRBV6-4|-|-
TGTGCCAGCAGTGATCCCAGGGGAAACACCATATATTTT
CASSDPRGNTIYF
>TRBJ1-2|TRBV7-2|-|-
TGTGCCAGCAGCTTAGCCGGGGGCTATGGCTACACCTTC
CASSLAGGYGYTF
>TRBJ2-5|TRBV5-8|-|-
TGTGCCAGCAGTTTGGTCTTTAGTCAGACCCAGTACTTC
CASSLVFSQTQYF
>TRBJ2-3|TRBV12-5|few|-
TGTGCTAGTGGGGCCGGGACACGCACTCAAGATACGCAGTATTTT
CASGAGTRTQDTQYF
>TRBJ1-5|TRBV18|-|-
TGTGCCAGCTCACCAATGGAGAATCAGCCCCAGCATTTT
CASSPMENQPQHF
>TRBJ2-5|TRBV30|-|-
TGTGCCTGGAGTGGGGATACAGGGCTGGAGACCCAGTACTTC
CAWSGDTGLETQYF
>TRBJ1-2|TRBV27|-|-
TGTGCCAGCAGGACACTTGGAGGGACGGGAAACTATGGCTACACCTTC
CASRTLGGTGNYGYTF
>TRBJ1-5|TRBV11-2|-|-
TGTGCCAGCAGCTTAAATACAGGGACAAATCAGCCCCAGCATTTT
CASSLNTGTNQPQHF
>TRBJ2-5|TRBV14|-|-
TGTGCCAGCAGCCCAACAGGGCGTCAAGAGACCCAGTACTTC
CASSPTGRQETQYF
>TRBJ1-1|TRBV19|-|TRBD1
TGTGCCAGTCAACCCGGGACAGGGCGGCGCACTGAAGCTTTCTTT
CASQPGTGRRTEAFF
>TRBJ1-1|TRBV11-2|-|-
TGTGCCAGCAGCTTAGGACAGATCGCTTTCTTT
CASSLGQIAFF
>TRBJ2-1|TRBV6-5|-|TRBD2
TGTGCCAGCAGGTCCCCTAGCGGGGGGAACAATGAGCAGTTCTTC
CASRSPSGGNNEQFF
>TRBJ1-1|TRBV19|-|TRBD1
TGTGCCAGTAGTAAGAACCGGGACAGGGGCACTGAAGCTTTCTTT
CASSKNRDRGTEAFF
>TRBJ1-4|TRBV30|-|-
TGTGCCTGGAGCGCCGACCCAGGGGAAAAACTGTTTTTT
CAWSADPGEKLFF
>TRBJ2-3|TRBV15|-|-
TGTGCCACCAGCAGGGTTGAGGTTAGCACAGATACGCAGTATTTT
CATSRVEVSTDTQYF
>TRBJ1-6|TRBV5-4|-|-
TGTGCCAGCAGCCCCCGTGTGGGGGCGGATTCACCCCTCCACTTT
CASSPRVGADSPLHF
>TRBJ1-2|TRBV10-3|-|TRBD1
TGTGCCATCAGTGAAGGATCAGGGGGCTATGGCTACACCTTC
CAISEGSGGYGYTF
>TRBJ2-2|TRBV7-2|-|-
TGTGCCAGCAGCTTTGTATCAGGTCTTCAGGCCGGGGAGCTGTTTTTT
CASSFVSGLQAGELFF
>TRBJ2-2|TRBV28|-|-
TGTGCCAGCAGGCGGACACCTTCCGGGGAGCTGTTTTTT
CASRRTPSGELFF
>TRBJ2-2|TRBV14|-|TRBD1
TGTGCCAGCAGCCACCCCGGGGACAGGGCTCGTACCGGGGAGCTGTTTTTT
CASSHPGDRARTGELFF
>TRBJ1-5|TRBV27|-|-
TGTGCCAGCAGTTTATCGCGGCAGAACAATCAGCCCCAGCATTTT
CASSLSRQNNQPQHF
>TRBJ2-6|TRBV11-2|few|TRBD1
TGTGCCAGCAGCTGGACAGGGGGTGTCTCCTCTGGGGCCAACGTCCTGACTTTC
CASSWTGGVSSGANVLTF
>TRBJ1-6|TRBV28|-|-
TGTGCCAGCAGTTTGGGTGCGGGGGGCGCTTCTAATTCACCCCTCCACTTT
CASSLGAGGASNSPLHF
>TRBJ2-2|TRBV12-3/TRBV12-4|-|-
TGTGCCAGCAGTCCCGTCGGGGAGCTGTTTTTT
CASSPVGELFF
>TRBJ1-5|TRBV19|-|-
TGTGCCAGTAGTAGGGGCCGAGGGGACTATCAGCCCCAGCATTTT
CASSRGRGDYQPQHF
>TRBJ1-1|TRBV5-1|once|TRBD1
TGCGCCAGCAGCTTGGCAGGAGACAGGGGGCAAACTGAAGCTTTCTTT
CASSLAGDRGQTEAFF